This T cell receptor beta chain stems from a study of early T cells in non-severe SARS-CoV-2 infection. Overall study: It was bulk RNA from unsorted whole blood that was sequenced, and the chains were unpaired.

A remark on this clonotype: No antigen is known for it.

As part of library construction, unique molecular identifiers were attached to individual cDNA molecules. TCRdb re-analysed the 5' RACE reads in MiXCR, keeping a single row per CDR3 protein. The sample consists of fewer than 100,000 distinct CDR3 sequences, around 13% of them appearing once. General observations from the study: VDJdb matching skewed toward anti-spike CD8 responses, missing private and CD4 specificities.

Sequencing input: whole blood. The TCR originated in an adult who was a healthcare worker with PCR-confirmed SARS-CoV-2 infection or an uninfected control (not recorded which).

The CDR3 region has the DNA TGTGCCAGCAGCCTAAAACTAGCGGGGGGGCAAAATGAGCAGTTCTTC. Residues: CASSLKLAGGQNEQFF. The V and J genes are TRBV4-2 and TRBJ2-1; 13 bases are shared with TRBD2. The CDR3 length is 16 residues. The junction had 7 bases not matched to a gene; V was cut back by 4 bases and J by 7 bases. CDR1 LGHNA and CDR2 YNFKEQ come from the germline V gene.